A single sample gave rise to the 22 T cell receptor beta chains below, sequenced in a study of T cell repertoires in cytomegalovirus infection. From the reads, TCRdb called clonotypes with MiXCR, one entry per CDR3 protein. The sample carries about 210,000 distinct CDR3 sequences, approximately 6.7% recorded once. Sample: PBMCs. These receptors were taken from a human donor in good health (CMV status not recorded). Some clones in this sample may be carry-over from other donors' samples.

This clonotype occurred a few times. CDR3 region: CASSEGDNNQPQHF. CDR3 in DNA: TGTGCCAGCAGTGAAGGGGACAACAATCAGCCCCAGCATTTT. The chain is built from TRBV2 and TRBJ1-5, with D possibly matching TRBD1 (6 bases). Germline loops: CDR1 SNHLY, CDR2 FYNNEI. Trimming cost V 1 base and J 3 bases, with 7 bases left between them. The CDR3 runs 14 residues.

This clonotype was counted between two and nine times. An end of the junction differs from the germline gene, which may be a read error. The chain has TRBV29-1 and TRBJ2-7; D is unclear. The CDR3 extends over 11 amino acids. CDR1 is SQVTM and CDR2 is ANQGSEA in the germline V gene. The CDR3 DNA is TGCAGCGTTAAAGAGGTCTACGAGCAGTACTTC. Amino acid sequence: CSVKEVYEQYF.

This clonotype has at least ten counts. This chain uses TRBV7-9 with TRBJ2-2; D is possibly TRBD1 (5 bases). The V and J ends lost 2 bases and 1 base respectively, with 5 bases between them. The CDR3 sequence is 14 residues long. Germline values: CDR1 SEHNR, CDR2 FQNEAQ (reference sequence). The CDR3 region is CASSLTGNTGELFF. The CDR3, as DNA: TGTGCCAGCAGCTTAACAGGGAACACCGGGGAGCTGTTTTTT.

This clonotype was seen many times. CDR3 sequence reads: CASSIGGLVPNYGYTF. CDR3 coding DNA: TGTGCCAGTAGTATAGGAGGCCTAGTGCCTAACTATGGCTACACCTTC. The rearrangement links TRBV19 to TRBJ1-2; the D is unclear. V was trimmed by 1 base and J by 0 bases, leaving 12 bases between them. CDR1 is LNHDA, CDR2 SQIVND, per germline (reference sequence). This CDR3 spans 16 amino acids.

This clonotype was seen many times. The chain couples TRBV7-2 to TRBJ1-6; weak D call: TRBD1 (6 bases). In germline, CDR1 is SGHTA, CDR2 FQGNSA. V lost 1 base and J lost 0, with 19 bases in between. The CDR3 sequence is 20 residues long. CDR3 DNA sequence: TGTGCCAGCAGCTTAGAGATGGGCAGGGGCCCAAGCTCCTATAATTCACCCCTCCACTTT. This gives the protein CASSLEMGRGPSSYNSPLHF.

The sample holds a few counts of this clonotype. The gene calls are TRBV13 and TRBJ1-3, with D maybe TRBD1 (5 bases). With 5 bases removed from V and 2 bases from J, the gap between germline ends came to 10 bases. The CDR3 covers 14 residues. Germline-derived CDR1 and CDR2 are PRHDT and FYEKMQ (reference sequence). CDR3 bases: TGTGCCAGCAGCCCCCGGGGCCCTGGAAACACCATATATTTT. Protein product: CASSPRGPGNTIYF. Variable domain in full (rest from reference TRBV13 and TRBJ1-3): AAGVIQSPRHLIKEKRETATLKCYPIPRHDTVYWYQQGPGQDPQFLISFYEKMQSDKGSIPDRFSAQQFSDYHSELNMSSLELGDSALYFCASSPRGPGNTIYFGEGSWLTVV.

This clonotype was detected many times. The chain carries TRBV6-2 or TRBV6-3 and TRBJ2-1, with D possibly TRBD2 on 5 matching bases. V lost 4 bases and J 8 bases, leaving 9 bases between the germline ends. This CDR3 comprises 12 residues. Germline assignment: CDR1 MNHEY and CDR2 SVGEGT. This CDR3 is CASSWWGDEQFF. The CDR3 region has the DNA TGTGCCAGCAGTTGGTGGGGAGATGAGCAGTTCTTC.

This clonotype was observed many times. CDR3 residues: CASSSGPGYQPQHF. For the CDR3, the DNA is TGTGCCAGCAGCTCCGGGCCAGGGTATCAGCCCCAGCATTTT. The chain employs TRBV5-5 and TRBJ1-5, with a tentative D call TRBD1 (5 bases). Germline V gives CDR1 SGHKS, CDR2 YYEKEE (reference sequence). CDR3 length: 14 amino acids. With 3 bases removed from V and 5 bases from J, the gap between germline ends came to 12 bases.

This clonotype appeared a few times. The CDR3 protein is CATRDRSTDTQYF. CDR3 DNA: TGTGCCACCCGGGACAGAAGCACAGATACGCAGTATTTT. The chain links TRBV19 to TRBJ2-3; 7 bases map to TRBD1. Germline CDR1 is LNHDA and CDR2 is SQIVND (reference sequence). J gave up 0 bases and V 10 bases, and 4 bases lay outside the gene matches. This CDR3 region has 13 residues. Full variable domain (missing parts from reference TRBV19 and TRBJ2-3): DGGITQSPKYLFRKEGQNVTLSCEQNLNHDAMYWYRQDPGQGLRLIYYSQIVNDFQKGDIAEGYSVSREKKESFPLTVTSAQKNPTAFYLCATRDRSTDTQYFGPGTRLTVL.

The sample holds many counts of this clonotype. V gene TRBV28 combines with J gene TRBJ2-3; TRBD1 is a possible D gene (6 bases). The CDR3 is made up of 13 amino acids. Trimming took off 6 bases at V and 6 bases at J, with 13 bases between the two ends. The germline CDR1 and CDR2 sequences are MDHEN and SYDVKM. CDR3 in DNA: TGTGCCAGCAGACAAGGGGGAAGCGATACGCAGTATTTT. Translated: CASRQGGSDTQYF.

This clonotype was found many times. The rearrangement uses TRBV6-2 or TRBV6-3 and TRBJ2-3; no clear D gene. The CDR3 extends over 13 amino acids. Looked up from germline, CDR1 is MNHEY and CDR2 is SVGEGT. V was shortened by 4 bases and J by 6 bases, with 11 bases between the two germline ends. CDR3 sequence: CASSSRSSDTQYF. CDR3 DNA sequence: TGTGCCAGCAGTTCTCGATCCTCCGATACGCAGTATTTT.

This clonotype was detected many times. V is TRBV7-8 and J is TRBJ1-2; D not resolved. CDR1 and CDR2 (germline): SGHVS, FQNEAQ. The CDR3 loop spans 14 amino acids. Trimming pared 1 base from V and 0 bases from J, leaving 6 bases between. The CDR3 region is CASSLGTANYGYTF. The CDR3 DNA is TGTGCCAGCAGCTTAGGGACGGCTAACTATGGCTACACCTTC.

This clonotype was seen many times. V is TRBV7-6 and J is TRBJ2-7, with TRBD1 matching over 9 bases. V dropped 6 bases and J dropped 1; count of bases not matched to a gene: 7. This CDR3 comprises 15 residues. Germline loops: CDR1 SGHVS, CDR2 FNYEAQ. The CDR3: CASRRDRGSSYEQYF. The CDR3 DNA reads TGTGCCAGCAGAAGAGACAGGGGGAGTTCCTACGAGCAGTACTTC.

This clonotype occurred many times. This chain joins TRBV5-1 and TRBJ2-7, with D unclear. The CDR3 is 14 amino acids. Trimming took 0 bases from V and 1 from J, leaving 8 bases between them. The germline V gene encodes CDR1 SGHRS and CDR2 YFSETQ. The CDR3 spells CASSLVAASYEQYF. The CDR3, as DNA: TGCGCCAGCAGCTTGGTGGCAGCGTCCTACGAGCAGTACTTC.

This clonotype occurred many times. This rearrangement joins TRBV20-1 to TRBJ2-7; D is perhaps TRBD1 (5 bases). This CDR3 spans 14 amino acids. Looked up from germline, CDR1 is DFQATT and CDR2 is SNEGSKA (reference sequence). V lost 0 bases to trimming and J lost 0 bases, with 9 bases between them. The CDR3 spells CSARDPRASYEQYF. For the CDR3, the DNA is TGCAGTGCTAGAGATCCCAGGGCCTCCTACGAGCAGTACTTC.

In its sample, this clonotype was seen many times. The chain links TRBV7-2 to TRBJ1-3; TRBD1 matches at 7 bases. V gave up 5 bases and J gave up 4 bases; unmatched junction bases: 8. CDR1 is SGHTA and CDR2 is FQGNSA in the germline V gene. This CDR3 has 15 residues. This CDR3 reads CASSASTGSGNTIYF. CDR3 DNA: TGTGCCAGCAGCGCCTCGACAGGGTCCGGAAACACCATATATTTT.

Ten or more counts support this clonotype. CDR3 bases: TGCGCCAGCAGGGAGACTCAAGAAAGCAATCAGCCCCAGCATTTT. Protein product: CASRETQESNQPQHF. This sequence joins TRBV10-2 and TRBJ1-5, with D unclear. The CDR3 extends over 15 amino acids. Germline CDR1 WSHSY, CDR2 SAAADI. V was shortened by 6 bases and J by 1 base, with 13 bases between the two germline ends.

This clonotype has ten or more counts. V and J are TRBV7-2 and TRBJ1-4; D not certain. Germline CDR1 and CDR2: SGHTA and FQGNSA. This CDR3 region has 14 residues. Trimming stripped 3 bases from V and 3 bases from J, with 8 bases between. In nucleotides, the CDR3 is TGTGCCAGCAGCTTGGAGGCCTCTAATGAAAAACTGTTTTTT. Translation: CASSLEASNEKLFF. Combining the CDR3 with reference TRBV7-2 and TRBJ1-4 gives the whole variable domain GAGVSQSPSNKVTEKGKDVELRCDPISGHTALYWYRQSLGQGLEFLIYFQGNSAPDKSGLPSDRFSAERTGGSVSTLTIQRTQQEDSAVYLCASSLEASNEKLFFGSGTQLSVL.

This clonotype was seen ten or more times. The chain couples TRBV7-9 to TRBJ2-7; no clear D. The V end was cut by 5 bases, the J end by 7 bases, with 12 bases between. Germline CDR1 SEHNR, CDR2 FQNEAQ (reference sequence). This CDR3 is built from 12 residues. The CDR3 loop is CASSTTSSEQYF. In DNA form, the CDR3 reads TGTGCCAGCAGCACCACTTCTAGTGAGCAGTACTTC.

This clonotype was counted many times. V and J are TRBV2 and TRBJ2-3, with D hard to call. The germline V gene encodes CDR1 SNHLY and CDR2 FYNNEI. With 6 bases removed from V and 0 bases from J, the gap between germline ends came to 7 bases. The CDR3 length is 13 residues. CDR3 loop: CASRKTSTDTQYF. As DNA, the CDR3 is TGTGCCAGCAGAAAAACTAGCACAGATACGCAGTATTTT.

This clonotype was observed many times. CDR3 protein: CASSGTGRPHTGELFF. Here the CDR3 DNA reads TGTGCCAGCAGCGGCACGGGCAGACCTCACACCGGGGAGCTGTTTTTT. The V and J genes are TRBV7-6 and TRBJ2-2, with D unclear. Germline V gives CDR1 SGHVS, CDR2 FNYEAQ. V lost 5 bases to trimming and J lost 3 bases, with 16 bases between them. The CDR3 spans 16 residues.

Many counts were recorded for this clonotype. The chain links TRBV28 to TRBJ2-1; no clear D. Trimming left V 4 bases short and J 5 bases short, with 3 bases between. The CDR3 loop spans 11 amino acids. Germline CDR1 is MDHEN and CDR2 is SYDVKM. The CDR3 DNA reads as TGTGCCAGCAGTTCTAACAATGAGCAGTTCTTC. As protein: CASSSNNEQFF.